Presented here are 17 T cell receptor beta chains from one specimen sequenced in a study of vaccination and CD4 T cells after COVID-19. Noted time point: late sampling 161 to 241 days after vaccination in three convalescent patients. Documented treatment: roughly ten-day PBMC culture with coronavirus spike peptide pools or control peptides (ViraFEST assay). No antigen has been identified for these receptors. Cultured CD4+ T cells had their DNA profiled by the Oncomine TCR Beta short-read assay. Via MiXCR, TCRdb re-called the PCR reads, giving one row per CDR3 protein. The table has about 24,000 distinct CDR3 sequences, around 42% seen once. The sequencing here drew on CD4+ T cells from blood, cultured in vitro, taken about 7 months after SARS-CoV-2 vaccination. These receptors were taken from a human donor who had recovered from COVID-19.

The V and J genes are TRBV20-1 and TRBJ2-3; 9 nucleotides align to TRBD2. CDR3 length: 15 residues. Unmatched junction bases numbered 8, after V lost 6 bases and J lost 1 base. Germline lookup yields CDR1 DFQATT and CDR2 SNEGSKA (reference sequence). CDR3 sequence reads: CSASGIAGGTDTQYF. CDR3 bases: TGCAGTGCCTCCGGAATAGCGGGGGGCACAGATACGCAGTATTTT.

This rearrangement joins TRBV20-1 to TRBJ2-3; no clear D. V shed 0 bases and J shed 0 bases, with 10 bases lying between them. The germline CDR1 and CDR2 sequences are DFQATT and SNEGSKA (reference sequence). CDR3 length equals 15 residues. The CDR3 is CSARDWTSSTDTQYF. The CDR3 nucleotides are TGCAGTGCTAGAGATTGGACGTCTAGCACAGATACGCAGTATTTT.

This clonotype is medium-sized within its sample. The rearrangement links TRBV7-8 to TRBJ2-1; D is perhaps TRBD2 (6 bases). Germline V CDR1 and CDR2: SGHVS, FQNEAQ. The V end lost 3 bases, the J end lost 4 bases, and 13 bases lay between the germline ends. CDR3 length equals 15 residues. The CDR3 region has the DNA TGTGCCAGCAGCTTCCGACTAGGGAGGTACAATGAGCAGTTCTTC. Translating gives CASSFRLGRYNEQFF.

V gene TRBV20-1 combines with J gene TRBJ2-1; 9 positions agree with TRBD1. Germline assignment: CDR1 DFQATT and CDR2 SNEGSKA (reference sequence). This CDR3 has 16 amino acids. V shed 5 bases and J 3 bases; nucleotides not matched to a gene: 11. This CDR3 reads CSADPGQGVFYNEQFF. The DNA of the CDR3 is TGCAGTGCTGACCCGGGACAGGGAGTTTTCTACAATGAGCAGTTCTTC.

The chain carries TRBV28 and TRBJ2-2; TRBD1 is a possible D gene (6 bases). Germline V gene data show CDR1 as MDHEN and CDR2 as SYDVKM. V was clipped by 9 bases and J by 4 bases, with 12 bases between them. The CDR3 runs 13 residues. Here the CDR3 reads CASRTESTGELFF. In DNA form, the CDR3 reads TGTGCCAGTAGGACAGAGAGCACCGGGGAGCTGTTTTTT. The variable domain in full, completed from reference TRBV28 and TRBJ2-2, reads DVKVTQSSRYLVKRTGEKVFLECVQDMDHENMFWYRQDPGLGLRLIYFSYDVKMKEKGDIPEGYSVSREKKERFSLILESASTNQTSMYLCASRTESTGELFFGEGSRLTVL.

The chain has TRBV10-3 and TRBJ1-2, with D perhaps TRBD1 (5 bases). The CDR3 spans 15 residues. Germline CDR1 and CDR2: ENHRY and SYGVKD. Trimming removed 0 bases from V and 4 bases from J, with 12 bases in between. The CDR3: CAISESSGWSYGYTF. The CDR3 DNA follows: TGTGCCATCAGTGAGTCATCAGGGTGGAGCTATGGCTACACCTTC.

This chain connects TRBV20-1 to TRBJ2-7, with a weak D call TRBD2 (6 bases). The CDR3 has 16 residues. The germline V and J ends were trimmed by 4 bases and 0 bases, with 19 bases remaining between them. Germline V gene lookup returns CDR1 DFQATT and CDR2 SNEGSKA (reference sequence). The chain's CDR3 is CSAIGTSGWSSYEQYF. The CDR3 DNA reads as TGCAGTGCTATCGGCACGAGCGGGTGGAGCTCCTACGAGCAGTACTTC.

The rearrangement joins TRBV20-1 to TRBJ2-3, with 14 positions matching TRBD2. The ends lost 5 bases at V and 0 bases at J; junction bases unmatched: 10. The CDR3 sequence is 18 residues long. Per germline, CDR1 DFQATT and CDR2 SNEGSKA (reference sequence). CDR3 sequence (DNA): TGCAGTGCTTTGACCGGGACTAGCGGGAGTGTAAGCACAGATACGCAGTATTTT. This gives the protein CSALTGTSGSVSTDTQYF.

This clonotype was detected a few times. The rearrangement links TRBV18 to TRBJ1-6; 7 positions agree with TRBD1. The trim removed 3 bases at V and 7 bases at J, leaving 3 bases unmatched. The germline gives CDR1 KGHSH, CDR2 LQKENI. CDR3 length: 14 amino acids. The CDR3 region has the DNA TGTGCCAGCTCACCCCGGGACAGCAATTCACCCCTCCACTTT. Its protein is CASSPRDSNSPLHF.

This clonotype was found a few times. V gene TRBV7-2 combines with J gene TRBJ1-2; TRBD1 agrees at 12 bases. The germline CDR1 and CDR2 sequences are SGHTA and FQGNSA. V lost 5 bases to trimming and J lost 2 bases; unmatched junction nucleotides: 6. CDR3 size: 16 residues. CDR3: CASSQGQGASNYGYTF. The CDR3 DNA reads TGTGCCAGCAGCCAGGGACAGGGGGCGTCAAACTATGGCTACACCTTC.

The chain carries TRBV6-2 or TRBV6-3 and TRBJ1-5; D may be TRBD1 (6 bases). Germline CDR1 reads MNHEY; CDR2 reads SVGEGT. The CDR3 is 17 residues long. The V and J ends lost 0 bases and 4 bases respectively, with 16 bases between them. CDR3 in amino acids: CASSYSLRGARNQPQHF. The DNA of the CDR3 is TGTGCCAGCAGTTACTCGTTAAGGGGGGCGAGGAATCAGCCCCAGCATTTT.

The V and J genes are TRBV28 and TRBJ2-5; 8 bases match TRBD2. CDR1 MDHEN and CDR2 SYDVKM come from the germline V gene. With 2 bases clipped from V and 0 bases from J, the junction kept 14 bases outside the gene matches. CDR3 length: 19 amino acids. This chain's CDR3 is CASSLMGIIAGTYQETQYF. The CDR3 DNA sequence: TGTGCCAGCAGTTTAATGGGGATCATAGCGGGAACGTACCAAGAGACCCAGTACTTC.

The chain links TRBV7-2 to TRBJ2-1; 7 nucleotides line up with TRBD2. V lost 6 bases, J lost 4 bases, and 6 bases stayed unmatched. The CDR3 is 14 residues long. Germline V gene data show CDR1 as SGHTA and CDR2 as FQGNSA. The CDR3 loop reads CASRSGLRYNEQFF. The CDR3 DNA sequence: TGTGCCAGCAGATCGGGACTAAGGTACAATGAGCAGTTCTTC.

V usage is TRBV18 and J usage is TRBJ2-7; 7 nucleotides agree with TRBD2. CDR1 is KGHSH, CDR2 LQKENI, per germline. CDR3 size: 14 residues. J lost 0 bases, V lost 4 bases, and 3 bases had no gene match. This CDR3 is CASSLSGNSYEQYF. The CDR3 bases are TGTGCCAGCTCACTCAGCGGGAACTCCTACGAGCAGTACTTC.

The genes are TRBV4-1 and TRBJ2-1, with D possibly TRBD2 on 6 matching bases. The V gene's germline CDR1 is MGHRA and CDR2 YSYEKL. The V and J ends lost 0 bases and 8 bases respectively, with 14 bases between them. The CDR3 totals 15 residues. Written as DNA, the CDR3 is TGCGCCAGCAGCCAAGATGGACCTCCGGGGGATGAGCAGTTCTTC. As protein: CASSQDGPPGDEQFF.

CDR3 sequence: CASSPETGGRETQYF. Here the CDR3 DNA reads TGTGCCAGCTCACCGGAGACAGGGGGGAGAGAGACCCAGTACTTC. The chain links TRBV18 to TRBJ2-5; TRBD1 agrees at 9 bases. The CDR3 spans 15 residues. Germline CDR1 KGHSH, CDR2 LQKENI. J gave up 4 bases and V 3 bases, and 6 bases lay outside the gene matches.

This clonotype rates as medium-sized. The genes are TRBV7-9 and TRBJ1-5; 9 bases are shared with TRBD1. Germline CDR1 reads SEHNR; CDR2 reads FQNEAQ (reference sequence). CDR3 size: 16 residues. J was trimmed by 5 bases and V by 5 bases; bases with no gene match: 10. The CDR3 here is CASSHQDRGGHQPQHF. The CDR3 DNA is TGTGCCAGCAGCCACCAGGACAGGGGAGGACATCAGCCCCAGCATTTT.